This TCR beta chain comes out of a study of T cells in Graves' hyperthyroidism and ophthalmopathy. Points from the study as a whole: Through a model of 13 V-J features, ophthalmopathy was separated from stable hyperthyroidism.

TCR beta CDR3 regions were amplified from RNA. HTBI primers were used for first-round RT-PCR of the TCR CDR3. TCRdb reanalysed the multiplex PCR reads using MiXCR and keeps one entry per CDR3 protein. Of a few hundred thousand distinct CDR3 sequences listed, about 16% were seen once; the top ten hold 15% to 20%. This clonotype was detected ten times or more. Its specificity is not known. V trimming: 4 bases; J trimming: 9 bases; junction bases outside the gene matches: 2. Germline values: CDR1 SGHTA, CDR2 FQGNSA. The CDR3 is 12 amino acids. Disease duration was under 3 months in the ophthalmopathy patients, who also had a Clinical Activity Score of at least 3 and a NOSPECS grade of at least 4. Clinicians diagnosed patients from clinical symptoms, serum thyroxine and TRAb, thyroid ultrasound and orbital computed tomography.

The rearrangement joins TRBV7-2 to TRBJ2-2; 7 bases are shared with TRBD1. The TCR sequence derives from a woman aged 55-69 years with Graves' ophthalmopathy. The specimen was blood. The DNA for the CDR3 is TGTGCCAGCAGCTACAGGGGTAGGGAGCTGTTTTTT. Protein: CASSYRGRELFF.